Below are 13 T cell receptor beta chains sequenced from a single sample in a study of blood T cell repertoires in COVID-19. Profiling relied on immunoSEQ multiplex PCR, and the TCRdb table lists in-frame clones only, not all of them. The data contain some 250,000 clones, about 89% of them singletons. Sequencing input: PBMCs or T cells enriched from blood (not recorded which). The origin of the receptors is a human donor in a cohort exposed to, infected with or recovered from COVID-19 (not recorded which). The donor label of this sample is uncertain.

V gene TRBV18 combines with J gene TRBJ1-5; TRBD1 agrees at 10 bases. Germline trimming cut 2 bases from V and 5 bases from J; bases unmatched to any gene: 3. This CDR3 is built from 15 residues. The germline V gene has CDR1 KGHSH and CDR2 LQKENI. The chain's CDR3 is CASSPGTGEDQPQHF. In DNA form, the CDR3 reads TGTGCCAGCTCACCAGGGACAGGGGAGGATCAGCCCCAGCATTTT.

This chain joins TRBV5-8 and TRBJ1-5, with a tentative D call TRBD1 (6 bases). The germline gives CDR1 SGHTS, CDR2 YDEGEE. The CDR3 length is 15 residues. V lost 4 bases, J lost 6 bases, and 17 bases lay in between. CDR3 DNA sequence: TGTGCCAGCAGCCCGCGGGAGGTAGGGGGTCAGCCCCAGCATTTT. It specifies CASSPREVGGQPQHF.

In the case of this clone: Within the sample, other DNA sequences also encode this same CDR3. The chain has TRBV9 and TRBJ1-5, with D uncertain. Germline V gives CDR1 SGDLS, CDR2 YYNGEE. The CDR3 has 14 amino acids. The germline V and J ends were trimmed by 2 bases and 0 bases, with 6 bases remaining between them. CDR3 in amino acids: CASSVEGSNQPQHF. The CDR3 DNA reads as TGTGCCAGCAGCGTCGAGGGTAGCAATCAGCCCCAGCATTTT.

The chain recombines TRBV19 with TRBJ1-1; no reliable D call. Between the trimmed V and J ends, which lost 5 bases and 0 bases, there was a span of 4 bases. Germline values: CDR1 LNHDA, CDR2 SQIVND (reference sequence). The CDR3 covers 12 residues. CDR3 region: CASSQMNTEAFF. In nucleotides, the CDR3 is TGTGCCAGTAGTCAGATGAACACTGAAGCTTTCTTT.

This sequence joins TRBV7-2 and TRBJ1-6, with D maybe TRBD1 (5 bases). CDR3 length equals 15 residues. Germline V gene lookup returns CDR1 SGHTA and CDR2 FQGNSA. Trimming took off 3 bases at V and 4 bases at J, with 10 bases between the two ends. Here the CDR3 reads CASSLGGGYNSPLHF. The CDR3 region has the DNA TGTGCCAGCAGCTTGGGGGGGGGATATAATTCACCCCTCCACTTT. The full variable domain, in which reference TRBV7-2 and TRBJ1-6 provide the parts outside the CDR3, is GAGVSQSPSNKVTEKGKDVELRCDPISGHTALYWYRQSLGQGLEFLIYFQGNSAPDKSGLPSDRFSAERTGGSVSTLTIQRTQQEDSAVYLCASSLGGGYNSPLHFGNGTRLTVT.

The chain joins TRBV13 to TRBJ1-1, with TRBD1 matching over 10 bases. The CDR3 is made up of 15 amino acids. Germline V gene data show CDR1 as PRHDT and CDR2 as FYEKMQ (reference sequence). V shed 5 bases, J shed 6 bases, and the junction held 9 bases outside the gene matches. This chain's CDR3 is CASSLQGQGPAEAFF. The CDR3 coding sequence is TGTGCCAGCAGCCTACAGGGACAGGGGCCGGCTGAAGCTTTCTTT. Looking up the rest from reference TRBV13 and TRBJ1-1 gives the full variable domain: AAGVIQSPRHLIKEKRETATLKCYPIPRHDTVYWYQQGPGQDPQFLISFYEKMQSDKGSIPDRFSAQQFSDYHSELNMSSLELGDSALYFCASSLQGQGPAEAFFGQGTRLTVV.

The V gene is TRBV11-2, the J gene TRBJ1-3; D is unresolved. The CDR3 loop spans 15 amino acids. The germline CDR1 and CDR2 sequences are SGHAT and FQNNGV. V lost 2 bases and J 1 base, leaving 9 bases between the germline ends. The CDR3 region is CASSLMRESGNTIYF. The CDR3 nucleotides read TGTGCCAGCAGCTTAATGAGGGAATCTGGAAACACCATATATTTT.

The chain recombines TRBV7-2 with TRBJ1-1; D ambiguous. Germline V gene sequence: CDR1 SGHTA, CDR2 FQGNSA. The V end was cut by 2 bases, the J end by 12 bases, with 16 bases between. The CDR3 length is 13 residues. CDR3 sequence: CASSLSLVYSSFF. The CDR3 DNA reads TGTGCCAGCAGCTTAAGTCTGGTGTACAGTTCTTTCTTT. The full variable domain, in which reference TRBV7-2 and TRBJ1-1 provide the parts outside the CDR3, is GAGVSQSPSNKVTEKGKDVELRCDPISGHTALYWYRQSLGQGLEFLIYFQGNSAPDKSGLPSDRFSAERTGGSVSTLTIQRTQQEDSAVYLCASSLSLVYSSFFGQGTRLTVV.

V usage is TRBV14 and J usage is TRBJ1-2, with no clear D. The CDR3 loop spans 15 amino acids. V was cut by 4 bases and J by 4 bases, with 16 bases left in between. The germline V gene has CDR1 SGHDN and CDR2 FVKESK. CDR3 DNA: TGTGCCAGCAGCCCCCCCGGGAAGGTCGGCTATGGCTACACCTTC. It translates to CASSPPGKVGYGYTF.

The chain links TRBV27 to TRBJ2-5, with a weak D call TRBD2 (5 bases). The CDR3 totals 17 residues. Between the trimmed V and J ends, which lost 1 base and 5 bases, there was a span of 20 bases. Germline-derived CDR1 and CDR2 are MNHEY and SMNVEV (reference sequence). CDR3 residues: CASSLYLGAGGGETQYF. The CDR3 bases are TGTGCCAGCAGTTTATATCTGGGAGCAGGAGGCGGGGAGACCCAGTACTTC.

The CDR3 here is CASSADRGHGYTF. The CDR3 nucleotides read TGTGCCAGCAGCGCCGACAGGGGGCATGGCTACACCTTC. The chain links TRBV2 to TRBJ1-2, with 10 bases that match TRBD1. V dropped 6 bases and J dropped 6; count of bases not matched to a gene: 4. Germline CDR1 is SNHLY and CDR2 is FYNNEI. This CDR3 is built from 13 residues.

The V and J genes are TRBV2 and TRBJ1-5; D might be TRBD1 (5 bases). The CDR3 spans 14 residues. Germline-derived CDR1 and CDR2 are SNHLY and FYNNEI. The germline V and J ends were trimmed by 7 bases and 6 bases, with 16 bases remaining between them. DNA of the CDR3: TGTGCCAGCAACGAAGGGGCGCGTGGTCAGCCCCAGCATTTT. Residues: CASNEGARGQPQHF. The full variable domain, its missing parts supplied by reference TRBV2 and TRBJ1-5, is EPEVTQTPSHQVTQMGQEVILRCVPISNHLYFYWYRQILGQKVEFLVSFYNNEISEKSEIFDDQFSVERPDGSNFTLKIRSTKLEDSAMYFCASNEGARGQPQHFGDGTRLSIL.

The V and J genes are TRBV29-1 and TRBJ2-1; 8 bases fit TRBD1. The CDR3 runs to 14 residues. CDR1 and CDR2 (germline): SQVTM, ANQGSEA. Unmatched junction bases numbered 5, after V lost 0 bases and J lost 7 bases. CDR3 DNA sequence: TGCAGCGTTGAAGACAGGGGGCTTATGAATGAGCAGTTCTTC. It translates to CSVEDRGLMNEQFF.